This is a list of T cell receptor beta chains from one sample in a study of blood T cell repertoires in COVID-19. TCRdb's copy holds only in-frame clones and misses some; the assay was immunoSEQ multiplex PCR. The sample includes about 240,000 clones, about 80% of them seen just once. The sample taken for sequencing was peripheral blood. These TCRs come from a man younger than 40 who had recovered from COVID-19. The conserved cysteine and the conserved F or W are not part of the CDR3 here. Each record gives: D gene, V gene, J gene, CDR3 protein. The D gene is left open where the match is weak.

NA	TRBV2	TRBJ1-2	ASSPRQDYGYT
NA	TRBV11-2	TRBJ1-1	ASSLVSRGNTEAF
TRBD2	TRBV11-2	TRBJ2-1	ASSLVAGGSNEQF
TRBD2	TRBV9	TRBJ2-2	ASSPTLGLADTAGELF
NA	TRBV28	TRBJ1-1	ASIWGAEAF
NA	TRBV3-1/TRBV3-2	TRBJ1-5	ASRLGNQPQH
NA	TRBV5-1	TRBJ2-1	ASSPRSGFNEQF
NA	TRBV7-2	TRBJ1-5	ASSPGPYSNQPQH
NA	TRBV6-1	TRBJ2-3	ASSDPPGGLGTDTQY
NA	TRBV9	TRBJ1-4	ASSAPARGTGMEKLF
NA	TRBV18	TRBJ2-5	ASSLRQEETQY
TRBD1	TRBV19	TRBJ1-1	ASSYGQGGMNTEAF
NA	TRBV19	TRBJ1-4	ASSIGQGQRGEKLF
NA	TRBV11-2	TRBJ1-6	ASSWGGLNSPLH
TRBD2	TRBV6-1	TRBJ2-4	ASSEVPGRSNIQY
TRBD1	TRBV10-3	TRBJ1-5	AISGQGSNQPQH
NA	TRBV3-1/TRBV3-2	TRBJ2-1	ASSQVDINNEQF
NA	TRBV27	TRBJ1-5	AAGSYSNQPQH
TRBD1	TRBV15	TRBJ1-3	ATSRTGRNTIY
TRBD2	TRBV11-2	TRBJ2-3	ASSSLGGGAADTQY
NA	TRBV6-5	TRBJ1-2	ASSYPDSYGYT
NA	TRBV7-6	TRBJ2-6	ASSPNSLGANVLT
NA	TRBV11-1	TRBJ2-1	ASKPAPVLLF
NA	TRBV27	TRBJ1-4	ASSTRPGTKNEKLF
NA	TRBV3-1/TRBV3-2	TRBJ1-2	ASSQDQGSHGYT
NA	TRBV7-6	TRBJ1-1	ASSQVVLSEAF
TRBD1	TRBV19	TRBJ2-2	ASGTGDRGNTGELF
NA	TRBV19	TRBJ2-2	ASHLGGGPNTGELF
TRBD1	TRBV24-1	TRBJ1-1	ATPLPDREGVGGTEAF
TRBD2	TRBV7-2	TRBJ2-1	ASSASGGAYNEQF
NA	TRBV7-8	TRBJ2-5	ASSLIRGHETQY
NA	TRBV18	TRBJ2-2	ASSLMDSKNTGELF
NA	TRBV5-1	TRBJ1-4	ASSPGDGEGEKLF
NA	TRBV6-6	TRBJ1-1	ASSTTGAVATEAF
TRBD2	TRBV6-2/TRBV6-3	TRBJ2-3	ASSLVAGITDTQY
TRBD1	TRBV9	TRBJ2-2	ATGRDRNANTGELF
NA	TRBV18	TRBJ1-2	ASSSGGDPT
NA	TRBV7-9	TRBJ2-7	ASSQGPGRIWEQY
TRBD1	TRBV19	TRBJ1-4	ASNPGQGNEKLF
TRBD1	TRBV5-5	TRBJ2-7	ASSGGQGRSYEQY
NA	TRBV4-2	TRBJ2-5	ASSAGEPYQETQY
TRBD1	TRBV27	TRBJ1-6	ATRTGGFNSPLH